This is a list of T cell receptor beta chains from one sample in a study. A single record per CDR3 protein comes from TCRdb applying MiXCR to the reads. The sample consists of fewer than 150 distinct CDR3 sequences, more than 15% of them appearing once. Specimen: CD8+ T cells (not recorded whether cultured). These receptor sequences come from a female donor. The CDR3 runs from the conserved cysteine through the conserved F or W. The D gene is left open where the match is weak. Rows give clone size only sometimes, using once, few, many, or a class for an expanded clone.

size: large
D: TRBD2
V: TRBV29-1
J: TRBJ2-7
CDR3: CSVLTAASGAGVEQYF
DNA: TGCAGCGTGCTGACAGCGGCTAGCGGGGCCGGGGTGGAGCAGTACTTC

size: large
D: TRBD2
V: TRBV29-1
J: TRBJ2-5
CDR3: CSVEDYGRVETQYF
DNA: TGCAGCGTTGAAGATTATGGGAGGGTTGAGACCCAGTACTTC

size: large
D: TRBD2
V: TRBV16
J: TRBJ2-5
CDR3: CASSQFELAGEETQYF
DNA: TGTGCCAGCAGCCAATTTGAATTAGCGGGAGAAGAGACCCAGTACTTC

size: large
D: NA
V: TRBV12-3/TRBV12-4
J: TRBJ1-1
CDR3: CASSSRDLEAFF
DNA: TGTGCCAGCAGTTCCCGGGACCTTGAAGCTTTCTTT

size: once
D: NA
V: TRBV19
J: TRBJ2-7
CDR3: CASSDRGSQYYEQYF
DNA: TGTGCCAGTAGTGATCGGGGGAGTCAGTACTACGAGCAGTACTTC

size: hyperexpanded
D: TRBD1
V: TRBV5-1
J: TRBJ2-5
CDR3: CASSHQTGQGETQYF
DNA: TGCGCCAGCAGCCACCAGACAGGGCAGGGGGAGACCCAGTACTTC

size: once
D: NA
V: TRBV19
J: TRBJ2-7
CDR3: CASSDRGKQYYGQCF
DNA: TGTGCCAGTAGTGATCGGGGGAAGCAGTACTACGGGCAGTGCTTC

size: NA
D: TRBD2
V: TRBV29-1
J: TRBJ2-1
CDR3: CSVGEGLAGGGQFF
DNA: TGCAGCGTTGGCGAAGGACTAGCGGGAGGCGGGCAGTTCTTC

size: hyperexpanded
D: TRBD1
V: TRBV27
J: TRBJ2-2
CDR3: CASSSGTGHTGELFF
DNA: TGTGCCAGCAGCTCCGGGACAGGGCACACCGGGGAGCTGTTTTTT

size: medium-sized
D: NA
V: TRBV10-3
J: TRBJ2-3
CDR3: CAISGLTGSPDTQYF
DNA: TGTGCCATCAGTGGCTTGACGGGTTCTCCGGATACGCAGTATTTT

size: hyperexpanded
D: TRBD2
V: TRBV2
J: TRBJ2-5
CDR3: CASTPGELAGGGETQYF
DNA: TGTGCCAGCACCCCAGGGGAGTTAGCGGGAGGTGGGGAGACCCAGTACTTC

size: medium-sized
D: NA
V: TRBV29-1
J: TRBJ1-2
CDR3: CSVEAYATDYYGYTF
DNA: TGCAGCGTTGAAGCCTACGCGACAGACTACTATGGCTACACCTTC

size: NA
D: TRBD1
V: TRBV29-1
J: TRBJ2-7
CDR3: CSVDPGTGDGEQYF
DNA: TGCAGCGTTGACCCAGGGACAGGGGATGGCGAGCAGTACTTC

size: NA
D: TRBD2
V: TRBV13
J: TRBJ2-5
CDR3: CASSLAGRETQYF
DNA: TGTGCCAGCAGCTTAGCCGGGAGGGAGACCCAGTACTTC

size: medium-sized
D: TRBD2
V: TRBV29-1
J: TRBJ2-7
CDR3: CSVTGTTYEQYF
DNA: TGCAGCGTGACCGGGACTACCTACGAGCAGTACTTC

size: large
D: NA
V: TRBV29-1
J: TRBJ1-2
CDR3: CSGGFEYGYTF
DNA: TGCAGCGGAGGTTTTGAATATGGCTACACCTTC

size: large
D: TRBD2
V: TRBV29-1
J: TRBJ2-1
CDR3: CSVDEGLAGGEQFF
DNA: TGCAGCGTTGACGAAGGACTAGCGGGAGGCGAGCAGTTCTTC

size: large
D: NA
V: TRBV12-3/TRBV12-4
J: TRBJ2-5
CDR3: CASSLRGRVRETQYF
DNA: TGTGCCAGCAGTTTGAGGGGTAGGGTTCGGGAGACCCAGTACTTC

size: few
D: NA
V: TRBV7-2
J: TRBJ2-5
CDR3: CASSLANLVEETQYF
DNA: TGTGCCAGCAGCTTAGCGAATCTGGTGGAAGAGACCCAGTACTTC

size: NA
D: NA
V: TRBV19
J: TRBJ1-5
CDR3: CASSALSGSWGQPQHF
DNA: TGTGCCAGTAGTGCCCTATCCGGGAGCTGGGGACAGCCCCAGCATTTT

size: medium-sized
D: NA
V: TRBV27
J: TRBJ2-3
CDR3: CASSLVRETADTQYF
DNA: TGTGCCAGCAGTTTAGTGAGAGAAACCGCAGATACGCAGTATTTT

size: medium-sized
D: NA
V: TRBV2
J: TRBJ2-7
CDR3: CASSEAHNYEQYF
DNA: TGTGCCAGCAGTGAAGCCCATAACTACGAGCAGTACTTC

size: medium-sized
D: NA
V: TRBV28
J: TRBJ1-6
CDR3: CASSLLFGNYNSPLHF
DNA: TGTGCCAGCAGTTTATTGTTCGGAAACTATAATTCACCCCTCCACTTT

size: large
D: NA
V: TRBV19
J: TRBJ2-7
CDR3: CASSDRGKQYYEQYF
DNA: TGTGCCAGTAGTGATCGGGGGAAGCAGTACTACGAGCAGTACTTC

size: large
D: NA
V: TRBV2
J: TRBJ1-2
CDR3: CAREGGNYGYTF
DNA: TGTGCTCGAGAGGGGGGCAACTATGGCTACACCTTC

size: large
D: NA
V: TRBV20-1
J: TRBJ1-1
CDR3: CSAREPNTEAFF
DNA: TGCAGTGCTAGAGAACCGAACACTGAAGCTTTCTTT